This T cell receptor beta chain was sequenced during a study of radiotherapy plus CTLA-4 blockade in lung cancer. On the study more broadly: Disease control was seen in about 30% of patients, objective responses in roughly 17%.

Trimming removed 6 bases from V and 1 base from J; junction bases left unmatched: 6. The CDR3 totals 15 residues. Germline-derived CDR1 and CDR2 are MNHNY and SVGAGI (reference sequence). Method: immunoSEQ multiplex PCR; TCRdb's copy keeps in-frame clones and lacks some. Found here are 48,000 or so clones, approximately 84% of them singletons; the top ten hold 4% to 5%. Patients in the study, people with chemo-refractory metastatic non-small-cell lung cancer, received focal radiation plus ipilimumab CTLA-4 blockade. Sequences were derived from peripheral blood, sampled from a patient treated with radiotherapy plus ipilimumab. The receptor's source is a human donor with non-small cell lung cancer whose response to radiotherapy plus ipilimumab could not be evaluated. This chain joins TRBV6-6 and TRBJ2-7, with 10 bases lining up with TRBD2. The CDR3 spells CASRTSGPSSYEQYF. The CDR3 region has the DNA TGTGCCAGCAGGACTAGCGGGCCCTCTTCCTACGAGCAGTACTTC.